This T cell receptor (beta chain) is drawn from a study of regulatory T cells in long-lasting Graves disease. Study results and limitations: Whereas 966 public clonotypes were shared by new patients, persistent patients shared more, at under 3,000. It was in persistent disease that TRBV28, TRBJ1-2 and TRBJ2-5 were favored.

Described time point: newly diagnosed GD, antithyroid drugs for less than 3 months. The TCR library was prepared using RNA isolated from PBMCs. This clonotype showed up many times. Its antigen is undetermined. J was trimmed by 2 bases and V by 4 bases; bases with no gene match: 2. The CDR3 is made up of 12 amino acids. Per germline, CDR1 SQVTM and CDR2 ANQGSEA. CDR3 regions were amplified by Arm-PCR using iRepertoire HTBI primers to build TCR beta libraries. One entry per CDR3 protein results from TCRdb running MiXCR on the multiplex PCR reads. The table includes 250,000 to 400,000 distinct CDR3 sequences, 15% to 20% detected once.

This clonotype originated in a female donor with Graves disease. The chain recombines TRBV29-1 with TRBJ2-7; 7 bases map to TRBD1. The source material was peripheral blood mononuclear cells (PBMCs), sampled at new diagnosis, from a patient treated with antithyroid drugs. The CDR3 here is CSVGQGAYEQYF. CDR3 nucleotides: TGCAGCGTTGGGCAGGGGGCCTACGAGCAGTACTTC.